This TCR beta chain stems from a study of Ad26.COV2.S vaccination and SARS-CoV-2 variants. In the case of this clone: What it binds is unknown.

The table came from immunoSEQ multiplex PCR; TCRdb's copy has only in-frame clones and leaves some out. The sample has about 350,000 clones; 92% are singletons. Regarding the study as a whole: Recipients of either vaccine or placebo displayed similar breadth of non-spike TCRs.

The receptor's source is a human donor who had recovered from COVID-19. The source material was peripheral blood, sampled after recovery from COVID-19.

The CDR3 DNA is TGTGCCAGCAGCCAAAAAAGGATATCACTCAATGAGCAGTTCTTC. It is translated as CASSQKRISLNEQFF. The V gene is TRBV14, the J gene TRBJ2-1, with D unresolved. Deletions cut 2 bases from V and 6 bases from J, with 14 bases between. Germline V CDR1 and CDR2: SGHDN, FVKESK. This CDR3 is 15 amino acids long.